The 18 T cell receptor beta chains reported below all come from one sample, sequenced in a study of blood T cell repertoires in COVID-19. Sequenced by immunoSEQ multiplex PCR; TCRdb stores in-frame clones only, minus some. The data show about 200,000 clones, with 80% to 90% seen just once and more than 9% held by the top ten. Sequencing input: peripheral blood. The receptors come from a woman of 80 years or more with acute or convalescent COVID-19.

The V call is TRBV10-2, the J call TRBJ2-7; no definite D call. The CDR3 is made up of 12 amino acids. Germline-derived CDR1 and CDR2 are WSHSY and SAAADI. V was pared by 4 bases and J by 5 bases, with 9 bases between. CDR3 in DNA: TGCGCCAGCAGTGTATCTCCCGACGAGCAGTACTTC. It is translated as CASSVSPDEQYF.

The chain has TRBV19 and TRBJ2-7, with 11 positions matching TRBD1. Germline V gene lookup returns CDR1 LNHDA and CDR2 SQIVND (reference sequence). J was trimmed by 5 bases and V by 6 bases; bases with no gene match: 9. The CDR3 covers 15 residues. CDR3 DNA sequence: TGTGCCAGTAGCTCACCGGGACAGGGGGTCCACGAGCAGTACTTC. Amino acids: CASSSPGQGVHEQYF.

On this clone itself: The junction does not match germline at one end; this may be a read error. The chain has TRBV7-7 and TRBJ2-5; tentative D call: TRBD2 (5 bases). The germline V gene has CDR1 SSHAT and CDR2 FNYEAQ (reference sequence). There are 14 residues in the CDR3. Here the CDR3 DNA reads TGTGCTAGCAGCTTAGCAGGACTGCAAGAGACCCAGTACTTC. Its protein product is CASSLAGLQETQYF.

CDR3 in DNA: TGTGCCAGCAGCCTAGGAAGTATTTCCAGCTATGGCTACACCTTC. Translating it yields CASSLGSISSYGYTF. The chain uses TRBV9 and TRBJ1-2, with D uncertain. V was clipped by 4 bases and J by 4 bases, with 17 bases between them. The CDR3 consists of 15 residues. Germline-derived CDR1 and CDR2 are SGDLS and YYNGEE.

V gene TRBV11-1 combines with J gene TRBJ2-7, with 14 bases that match TRBD2. Germline V gives CDR1 SGHAT, CDR2 FQDESV (reference sequence). With V trimmed by 6 bases and J by 6 bases, 4 bases remained unmatched. This CDR3 has 14 amino acids. CDR3 in amino acids: CASSRGTSGGEQYF. In nucleotides, the CDR3 is TGTGCCAGCAGTCGGGGGACTAGCGGGGGCGAGCAGTACTTC.

V is TRBV18 and J is TRBJ1-5, with 9 bases fitting TRBD1. Trimming at V came to 4 bases and at J to 5 bases, leaving 0 bases not matched to a gene. Per germline, CDR1 KGHSH and CDR2 LQKENI. The CDR3 sequence is 13 residues long. This chain's CDR3 is CASSRDRDQPQHF. CDR3 sequence (DNA): TGTGCCAGCTCACGGGACAGGGATCAGCCCCAGCATTTT.

CDR3 protein: CASSSGAGNADTQYF. The CDR3 nucleotides read TGTGCCAGTAGTAGCGGGGCAGGGAACGCAGATACGCAGTATTTT. This chain joins TRBV19 and TRBJ2-3, with a weak D call TRBD2 (6 bases). The germline CDR1 and CDR2 sequences are LNHDA and SQIVND (reference sequence). The CDR3 runs to 15 residues. Trimming pared 4 bases from V and 4 bases from J, leaving 15 bases between.

This chain uses TRBV7-2 with TRBJ2-1, with 7 bases that match TRBD1. Germline-derived CDR1 and CDR2 are SGHTA and FQGNSA. With 2 bases clipped from V and 4 bases from J, the junction kept 5 bases outside the gene matches. The CDR3 totals 15 residues. CDR3 DNA sequence: TGTGCCAGCAGCTTAAGTCCAGGGGGATACAATGAGCAGTTCTTC. Its translation is CASSLSPGGYNEQFF.

The rearrangement links TRBV30 to TRBJ1-4; D is unclear. Trimming stripped 0 bases from V and 2 bases from J, with 7 bases between. The CDR3 spans 14 residues. Germline assignment: CDR1 GTSNPN and CDR2 SVGIG (reference sequence). The CDR3 bases are TGTGCCTGGAGTGTACAGATCACTAATGAAAAACTGTTTTTT. Its protein is CAWSVQITNEKLFF.

The chain has TRBV11-3 and TRBJ2-7; the match to TRBD2 covers 9 bases. V was pared by 1 base and J by 5 bases, with 6 bases of the junction left unmatched. The CDR3 loop spans 15 amino acids. The germline CDR1 and CDR2 sequences are SGHNT and YENEEA. The chain's CDR3 is CASSLGGLATDEQYF. Written as DNA, the CDR3 is TGTGCCAGCAGCTTAGGGGGACTAGCTACCGACGAGCAGTACTTC.

The chain couples TRBV2 to TRBJ2-5; 8 nucleotides match TRBD1. Germline V gives CDR1 SNHLY, CDR2 FYNNEI. Germline trimming cut 6 bases from V and 5 bases from J; bases unmatched to any gene: 8. The CDR3 loop spans 14 amino acids. The CDR3 sequence is CASRAGGARETQYF. CDR3 bases: TGTGCCAGCAGGGCAGGGGGCGCCCGGGAGACCCAGTACTTC.

The V gene is TRBV7-2, the J gene TRBJ2-5, with D possibly TRBD1 on 6 matching bases. This CDR3 has 17 amino acids. V gave up 3 bases and J gave up 5 bases, with 22 bases separating them. Per germline, CDR1 SGHTA and CDR2 FQGNSA. The CDR3 sequence is CASSLVPLQGRGETQYF. The CDR3 DNA reads as TGTGCCAGCAGCTTGGTCCCCCTCCAGGGGCGCGGGGAGACCCAGTACTTC.

The chain couples TRBV9 to TRBJ1-3; 8 positions match TRBD1. CDR3 length equals 15 residues. CDR1 SGDLS and CDR2 YYNGEE come from the germline V gene. With V trimmed by 1 base and J by 4 bases, 4 bases remained unmatched. CDR3 residues: CASSVPWTGGNTIYF. As DNA, the CDR3 is TGTGCCAGCAGCGTACCGTGGACAGGGGGAAACACCATATATTTT.

CDR3 in DNA: TGTGCCATCAGTGACTCCTACAGGGGTGACCAGCCCCAGCATTTT. Translation: CAISDSYRGDQPQHF. The rearrangement uses TRBV10-3 and TRBJ1-5; 7 bases map to TRBD1. CDR3 length: 15 residues. Germline V gives CDR1 ENHRY, CDR2 SYGVKD. With 3 bases clipped from V and 7 bases from J, the junction kept 9 bases outside the gene matches.

The chain combines TRBV28 with TRBJ2-7; 10 nucleotides match TRBD1. The germline CDR1 and CDR2 sequences are MDHEN and SYDVKM. The CDR3 covers 15 residues. V was clipped by 5 bases and J by 6 bases; unmatched bases: 10. Here the CDR3 DNA reads TGTGCCAGCAGTGGCCGATCTGACAGGGGGCGCGAGCAGTACTTC. This codes for CASSGRSDRGREQYF.

The J gene is TRBJ1-4, the V gene TRBV7-8; 8 bases fit TRBD1. V lost 1 base to trimming and J lost 7 bases; unmatched junction nucleotides: 8. CDR3 size: 16 residues. Per the germline V gene, CDR1 is SGHVS and CDR2 is FQNEAQ. The CDR3 sequence: CASSLGRGQGSEKLFF. In DNA, the CDR3 is TGTGCCAGCAGCTTAGGGCGTGGACAGGGTAGTGAAAAACTGTTTTTT.

The gene calls are TRBV27 and TRBJ2-1; possibly TRBD2 for D (6 bases). CDR1 and CDR2 (germline): MNHEY, SMNVEV (reference sequence). This CDR3 contains 15 residues. Trimming took 3 bases from V and 5 from J, leaving 14 bases between them. CDR3 sequence reads: CASSFQGTYNNEQFF. CDR3 in DNA: TGTGCCAGCAGTTTCCAAGGGACTTACAACAATGAGCAGTTCTTC.

J is TRBJ2-3 and V is TRBV29-1, with 14 bases fitting TRBD2. CDR3 length: 15 residues. Germline lookup yields CDR1 SQVTM and CDR2 ANQGSEA. V shed 5 bases, J shed 2 bases, and the junction held 3 bases outside the gene matches. Here the CDR3 reads CSVRTSGGFTDTQYF. The CDR3 DNA follows: TGCAGCGTTCGGACTAGCGGGGGGTTCACAGATACGCAGTATTTT.